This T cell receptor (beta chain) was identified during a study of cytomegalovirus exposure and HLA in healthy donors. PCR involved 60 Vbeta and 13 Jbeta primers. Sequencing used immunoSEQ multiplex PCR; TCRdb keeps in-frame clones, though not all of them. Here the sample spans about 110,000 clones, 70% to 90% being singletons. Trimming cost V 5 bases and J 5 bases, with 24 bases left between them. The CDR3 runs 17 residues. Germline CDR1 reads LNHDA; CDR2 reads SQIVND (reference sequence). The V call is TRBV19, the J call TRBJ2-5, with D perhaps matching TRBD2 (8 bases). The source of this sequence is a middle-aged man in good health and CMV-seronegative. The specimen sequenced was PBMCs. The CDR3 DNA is TGTGCCAGTAGTGAGGTCGGGGGGGGACAGTCGAAGGAGACCCAGTACTTC. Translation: CASSEVGGGQSKETQYF.